This T cell receptor beta chain was documented in a study of cytomegalovirus exposure and HLA in healthy donors. Regarding the study as a whole: When analyzed later, a missense DCLRE1C variant was found to be linked to TCR beta V- and J-gene trimming. CMV serostatus was the sole immune exposure information available.

PCR employed 60 Vbeta and 13 Jbeta primers. Sequenced by immunoSEQ multiplex PCR; TCRdb stores in-frame clones only, minus some. The repertoire includes roughly 160,000 clones, 80% to 85% of them detected once, and about 1% sits in the top ten. Remarks on this clone: Its antigen is as yet unknown.

Losses at the gene ends were 0 bases for V and 3 bases for J; bases not matched to a gene: 6. CDR1 is KGHSH and CDR2 is LQKENI in the germline V gene. The CDR3 covers 17 residues. The chain combines TRBV18 with TRBJ2-3, with 10 bases that match TRBD2. The clonotype originates from a man aged 25 to 40 in good health and CMV-seronegative. Sequencing was carried out using PBMCs. CDR3 sequence reads: CASSPPASGSPTDTQYF. The CDR3 DNA follows: TGTGCCAGCTCACCACCGGCTAGCGGGAGTCCGACAGATACGCAGTATTTT.